Listed below are T cell receptor beta chains from one sample, sequenced in a study of T cell repertoires in cytomegalovirus infection. For these TCRs, the target antigens are not known. TCRdb re-analysed the reads in MiXCR, keeping a single row per CDR3 protein. The data contain tens of thousands of distinct CDR3 sequences, roughly 20% of them singletons. Sequenced: PBMCs, sequenced either directly or after in vitro stimulation (not recorded which). These receptors came from a human donor in good health (CMV status not recorded). Some clones in this sample may be carry-over from other donors' samples. Both conserved end residues are trimmed from each CDR3. Each record gives: J gene, V gene, CDR3 protein.

J gene: TRBJ1-1; V gene: TRBV4-1; CDR3 protein: ASSRTPTGGTEAF
J gene: TRBJ2-3; V gene: TRBV12-3/TRBV12-4; CDR3 protein: ASSLSLRSTDTQY
J gene: TRBJ1-2; V gene: TRBV7-2; CDR3 protein: ASSLRDGTNYGYT
J gene: TRBJ2-5; V gene: TRBV12-3/TRBV12-4; CDR3 protein: ASSFGDSWYQETQY
J gene: TRBJ2-3; V gene: TRBV24-1; CDR3 protein: ATSESGSTDTQY
J gene: TRBJ2-1; V gene: TRBV15; CDR3 protein: ATSRDRQNSYNEQF
J gene: TRBJ2-1; V gene: TRBV7-2; CDR3 protein: ASRHNRGYQF
J gene: TRBJ2-1; V gene: TRBV7-2; CDR3 protein: ASSPRDKPYNEQF
J gene: TRBJ2-4; V gene: TRBV7-2; CDR3 protein: ASSRRGASNIQY
J gene: TRBJ1-1; V gene: TRBV6-2/TRBV6-3; CDR3 protein: ASSYGVETTEAF
J gene: TRBJ2-3; V gene: TRBV20-1; CDR3 protein: SARVAELTDTQY
J gene: TRBJ2-3; V gene: TRBV7-2; CDR3 protein: ASSFSGRRDTQY
J gene: TRBJ2-3; V gene: TRBV7-2; CDR3 protein: ASSFPPGTQY
J gene: TRBJ1-2; V gene: TRBV2; CDR3 protein: ASSEIQGISRGYT
J gene: TRBJ2-3; V gene: TRBV19; CDR3 protein: ASSPSGTDTQY
J gene: TRBJ2-5; V gene: TRBV6-2/TRBV6-3; CDR3 protein: ASSRTVRGTQY
J gene: TRBJ2-7; V gene: TRBV10-3; CDR3 protein: AISERPGVTYEQY
J gene: TRBJ1-2; V gene: TRBV5-1; CDR3 protein: ASSTTPDAHNGYT
J gene: TRBJ2-7; V gene: TRBV4-3; CDR3 protein: ASSQEGVPAYEQY
J gene: TRBJ2-2; V gene: TRBV9; CDR3 protein: ASSVEGGELF
J gene: TRBJ2-2; V gene: TRBV12-3/TRBV12-4; CDR3 protein: ASSLMAGELF
J gene: TRBJ2-1; V gene: TRBV29-1; CDR3 protein: SADGYNEQF
J gene: TRBJ2-2; V gene: TRBV15; CDR3 protein: ATSRDLGEGELF
J gene: TRBJ2-1; V gene: TRBV20-1; CDR3 protein: SARRNLAGSVVREQF
J gene: TRBJ2-1; V gene: TRBV18; CDR3 protein: ASSPMGLAYNEQF
J gene: TRBJ2-1; V gene: TRBV9; CDR3 protein: ASSPFEYNQREQF
J gene: TRBJ1-6; V gene: TRBV6-5; CDR3 protein: ASSVGLYYAPLH
J gene: TRBJ2-1; V gene: TRBV7-9; CDR3 protein: ASSRTSGSRRGNEQF
J gene: TRBJ1-6; V gene: TRBV30; CDR3 protein: AWSVDSTYNSPLH